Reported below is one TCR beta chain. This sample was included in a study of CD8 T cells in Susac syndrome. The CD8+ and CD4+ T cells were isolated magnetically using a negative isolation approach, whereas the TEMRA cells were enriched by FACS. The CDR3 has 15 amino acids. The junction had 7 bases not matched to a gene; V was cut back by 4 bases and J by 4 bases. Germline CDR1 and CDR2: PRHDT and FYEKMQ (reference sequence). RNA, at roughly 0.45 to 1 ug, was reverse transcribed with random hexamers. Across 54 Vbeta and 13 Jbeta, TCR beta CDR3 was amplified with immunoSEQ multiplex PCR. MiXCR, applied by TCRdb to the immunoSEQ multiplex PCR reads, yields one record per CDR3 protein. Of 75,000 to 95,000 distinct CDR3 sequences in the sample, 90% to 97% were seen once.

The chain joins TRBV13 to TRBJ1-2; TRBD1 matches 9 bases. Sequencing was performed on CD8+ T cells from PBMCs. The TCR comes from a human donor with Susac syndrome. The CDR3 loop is CASSSGTGPLYGYTF. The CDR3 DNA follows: TGTGCCAGCAGCTCAGGGACAGGGCCCCTCTATGGCTACACCTTC.